This TCR beta chain is drawn from a study of blood T cell repertoires in COVID-19. Study background: Samples representing acute and convalescent COVID-19 were sourced from the United States, Italy and Spain.

V dropped 10 bases and J dropped 8 bases, with 23 bases sitting between them. Germline CDR1 reads ENHRY; CDR2 reads SYGVKD. This CDR3 comprises 14 residues. TCRdb's table, derived via immunoSEQ multiplex PCR, lists solely in-frame clones and lacks some. Of approximately 69,000 clones in the sample, 86% were seen once. The clonotype originates from a human donor in a cohort sampled during active COVID-19. Material: peripheral blood. V and J are TRBV10-3 and TRBJ1-2; TRBD1 might be the D (6 bases). DNA for the CDR3: TGTGCCACCGGAGGGGGGGCGCAGGGCGGGGGCTACACCTTC. Its protein is CATGGGAQGGGYTF.